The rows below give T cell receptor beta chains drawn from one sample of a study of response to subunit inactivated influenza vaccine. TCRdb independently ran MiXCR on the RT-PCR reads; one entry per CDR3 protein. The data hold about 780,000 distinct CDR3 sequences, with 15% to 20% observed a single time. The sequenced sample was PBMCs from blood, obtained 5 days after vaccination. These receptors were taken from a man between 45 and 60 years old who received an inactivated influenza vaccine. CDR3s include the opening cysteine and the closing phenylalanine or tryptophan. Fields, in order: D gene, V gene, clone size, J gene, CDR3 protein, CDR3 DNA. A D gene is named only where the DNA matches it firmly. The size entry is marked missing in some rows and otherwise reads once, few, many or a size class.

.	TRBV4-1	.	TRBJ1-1	CASSQGHRVTEAFF	TGCGCCAGCAGCCAAGGTCACAGGGTTACTGAAGCTTTCTTT
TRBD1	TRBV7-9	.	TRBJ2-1	CATTTGAIYNEQFF	TGTGCCACCACAACAGGGGCCATTTACAATGAGCAGTTCTTC
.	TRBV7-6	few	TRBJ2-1	CASSSEDFSYNEQFF	TGTGCCAGCAGCTCCGAGGACTTCTCCTACAATGAGCAGTTCTTC
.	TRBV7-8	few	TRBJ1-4	CASSPGARANEKLFF	TGTGCCAGCAGCCCGGGGGCGAGAGCTAATGAAAAACTGTTTTTT
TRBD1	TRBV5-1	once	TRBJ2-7	CASSNTGTGGYEHYF	TGCGCCAGCAGCAATACTGGGACAGGGGGCTACGAGCACTACTTC
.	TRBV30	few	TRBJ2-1	CAWSVWGEQFF	TGTGCCTGGAGTGTCTGGGGTGAGCAGTTCTTC
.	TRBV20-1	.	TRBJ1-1	CSAYHDGTNTEAFF	TGCAGTGCCTACCACGACGGCACGAACACTGAAGCTTTCTTT
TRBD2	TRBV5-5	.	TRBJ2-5	CASSHFGTSGIQETQYF	TGTGCCAGCAGCCATTTCGGGACTAGCGGGATCCAAGAGACCCAGTACTTC
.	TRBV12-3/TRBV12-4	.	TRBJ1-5	CASSLGARRYPQHF	TGTGCCAGCAGTTTGGGGGCGAGGCGGTATCCCCAGCATTTT
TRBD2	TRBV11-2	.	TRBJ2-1	CASTTSGGWQEQFF	TGTGCCAGCACTACTAGCGGGGGGTGGCAGGAGCAGTTCTTC
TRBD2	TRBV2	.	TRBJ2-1	CASSVAGGPYDEQFF	TGTGCCAGCAGTGTAGCGGGAGGTCCCTACGATGAGCAGTTCTTC
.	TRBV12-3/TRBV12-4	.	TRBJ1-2	CASSFAGSGYGYTF	TGTGCCAGCAGTTTCGCAGGGTCGGGCTATGGCTACACCTTC
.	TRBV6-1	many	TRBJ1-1	CASSTLVRDTEAFF	TGTGCCAGCAGTACCCTGGTCCGGGACACTGAAGCTTTCTTT
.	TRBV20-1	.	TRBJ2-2	CSAPERGTTGELFF	TGCAGTGCTCCCGAACGTGGGACCACCGGGGAGCTGTTTTTT
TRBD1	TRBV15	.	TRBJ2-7	CATSRATGAYEQYF	TGTGCCACCAGCAGAGCTACAGGGGCCTACGAGCAGTACTTC
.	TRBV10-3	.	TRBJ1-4	CAISESTGAGEKLFF	TGTGCCATCAGTGAGTCAACGGGCGCGGGCGAAAAACTGTTTTTT